Given below is one TCR beta chain in context. Its antigen is not identified. The record originates from a study of cytomegalovirus exposure and HLA in healthy donors. Germline V gene data show CDR1 as MNHNS and CDR2 as SASEGT. After removal of 0 bases from V and 4 bases from J, the junction contained 12 bases not matched to a gene. This CDR3 spans 17 amino acids. Primers for the PCR totalled 60 Vbeta and 13 Jbeta. Sequencing was performed with immunoSEQ multiplex PCR; in TCRdb, only in-frame clones are kept and a portion is missing. The sample yields 100,000 to 150,000 clones, roughly 71% seen once. Study results and caveats: Listed as cytomegalovirus-associated were 150 or so TCR beta chains.

This receptor was identified in a woman between 35 and 50 years old in good health and CMV-seronegative. The V gene is TRBV6-1, the J gene TRBJ2-7; 7 bases map to TRBD2. The specimen sequenced was PBMCs. CDR3 DNA: TGTGCCAGCAGTGAAGCGGCCCAGGGAGGGTTTTGGTACGAGCAGTACTTC. It encodes CASSEAAQGGFWYEQYF.